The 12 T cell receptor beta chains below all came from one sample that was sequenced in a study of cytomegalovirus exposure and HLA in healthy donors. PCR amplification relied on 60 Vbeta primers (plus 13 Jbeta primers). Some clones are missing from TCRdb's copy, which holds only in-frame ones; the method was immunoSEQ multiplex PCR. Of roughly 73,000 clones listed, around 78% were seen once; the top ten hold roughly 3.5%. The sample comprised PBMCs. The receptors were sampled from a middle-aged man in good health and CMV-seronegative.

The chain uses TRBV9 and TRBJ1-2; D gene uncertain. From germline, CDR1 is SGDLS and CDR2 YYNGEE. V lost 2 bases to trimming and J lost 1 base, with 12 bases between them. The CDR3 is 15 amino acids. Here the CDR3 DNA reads TGTGCCAGCAGCGTCGCAGGTTCCCATAACTATGGCTACACCTTC. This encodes CASSVAGSHNYGYTF.

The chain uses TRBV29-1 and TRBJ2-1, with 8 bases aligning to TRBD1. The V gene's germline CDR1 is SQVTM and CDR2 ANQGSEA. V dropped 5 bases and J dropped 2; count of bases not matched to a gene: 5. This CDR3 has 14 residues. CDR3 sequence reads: CSVSGGFTYNEQFF. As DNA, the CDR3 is TGCAGCGTTTCAGGGGGCTTCACCTACAATGAGCAGTTCTTC.

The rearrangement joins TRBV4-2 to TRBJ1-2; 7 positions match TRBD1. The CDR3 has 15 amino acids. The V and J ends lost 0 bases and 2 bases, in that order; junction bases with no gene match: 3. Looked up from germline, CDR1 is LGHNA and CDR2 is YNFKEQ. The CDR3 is CASSQDRQGNYGYTF. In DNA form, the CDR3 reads TGTGCCAGCAGCCAAGATCGACAGGGAAACTATGGCTACACCTTC.

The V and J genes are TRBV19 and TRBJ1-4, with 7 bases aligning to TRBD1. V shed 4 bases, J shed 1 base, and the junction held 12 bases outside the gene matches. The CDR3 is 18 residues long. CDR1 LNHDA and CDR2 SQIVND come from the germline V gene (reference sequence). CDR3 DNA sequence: TGTGCCAGTAGTAGGCCCACAGGGGAGCGACGAACTAATGAAAAACTGTTTTTT. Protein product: CASSRPTGERRTNEKLFF.

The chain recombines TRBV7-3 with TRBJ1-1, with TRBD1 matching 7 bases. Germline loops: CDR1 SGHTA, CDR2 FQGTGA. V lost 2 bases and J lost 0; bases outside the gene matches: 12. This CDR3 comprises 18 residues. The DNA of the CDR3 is TGTGCCAGCAGCTTACTGTCGGGACAGAACCTACTGAACACTGAAGCTTTCTTT. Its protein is CASSLLSGQNLLNTEAFF.

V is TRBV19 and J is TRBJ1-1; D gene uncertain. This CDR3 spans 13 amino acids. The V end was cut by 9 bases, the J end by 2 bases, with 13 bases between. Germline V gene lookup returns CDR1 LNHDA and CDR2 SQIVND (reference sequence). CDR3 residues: CASSIQPNTEAFF. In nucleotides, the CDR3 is TGTGCCAGCTCCATACAGCCAAACACTGAAGCTTTCTTT.

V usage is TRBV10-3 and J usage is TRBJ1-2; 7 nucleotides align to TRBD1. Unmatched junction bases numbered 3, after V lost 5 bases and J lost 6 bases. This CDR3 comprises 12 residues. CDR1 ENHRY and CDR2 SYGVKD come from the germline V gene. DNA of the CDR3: TGTGCCATCAGTACCACAGGGGATGGCTACACCTTC. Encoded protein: CAISTTGDGYTF.

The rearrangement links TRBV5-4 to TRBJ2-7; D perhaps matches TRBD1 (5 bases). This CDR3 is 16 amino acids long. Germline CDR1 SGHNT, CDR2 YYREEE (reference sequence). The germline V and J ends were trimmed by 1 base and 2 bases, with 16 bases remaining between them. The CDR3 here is CASSLPPVGPTYEQYF. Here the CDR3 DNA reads TGTGCCAGCAGCTTGCCGCCGGTGGGGCCAACCTACGAGCAGTACTTC.

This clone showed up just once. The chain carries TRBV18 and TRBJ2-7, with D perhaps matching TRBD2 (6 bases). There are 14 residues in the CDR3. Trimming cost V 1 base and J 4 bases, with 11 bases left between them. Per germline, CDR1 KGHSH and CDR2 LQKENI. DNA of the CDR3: TGTGCCAGCTCACCACGGGGGGACGGGTACGAGCAGTACTTC. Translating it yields CASSPRGDGYEQYF.

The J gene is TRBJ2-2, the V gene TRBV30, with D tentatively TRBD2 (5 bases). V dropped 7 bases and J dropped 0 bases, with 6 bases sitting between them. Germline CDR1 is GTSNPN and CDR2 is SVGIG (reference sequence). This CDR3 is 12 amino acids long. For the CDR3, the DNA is TGTGCCTCCGGGGCGAACACCGGGGAGCTGTTTTTT. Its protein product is CASGANTGELFF.

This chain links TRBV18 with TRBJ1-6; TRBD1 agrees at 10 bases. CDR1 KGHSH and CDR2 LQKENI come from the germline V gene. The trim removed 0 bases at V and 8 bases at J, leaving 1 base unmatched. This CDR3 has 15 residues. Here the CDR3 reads CASSPPGQGYSPLHF. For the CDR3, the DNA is TGTGCCAGCTCACCACCGGGACAGGGGTATTCACCCCTCCACTTT.

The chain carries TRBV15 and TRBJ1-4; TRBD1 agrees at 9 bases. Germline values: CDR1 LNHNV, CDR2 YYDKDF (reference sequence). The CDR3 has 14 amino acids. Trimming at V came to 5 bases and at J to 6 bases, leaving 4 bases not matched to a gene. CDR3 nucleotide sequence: TGTGCCACCAGCCCGGGACAGGGTGATGAAAAACTGTTTTTT. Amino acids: CATSPGQGDEKLFF.